The next 30 T cell receptor beta chains were all read from a single sample in a study of T cells in Graves' hyperthyroidism and ophthalmopathy. TCR beta CDR3 regions were amplified from RNA transcripts. HTBI primers drove first-round RT-PCR of the TCR CDR3. One entry per CDR3 protein, called by TCRdb with MiXCR from the multiplex PCR reads. The sample has nearly 600,000 distinct CDR3 sequences, about 14% seen once; the top ten hold approximately 5.7%. The specimen was blood. The source is a woman under 40 with Graves' hyperthyroidism that later progressed to Graves' ophthalmopathy.

This clonotype was seen only a few times. J is TRBJ2-1 and V is TRBV6-2 or TRBV6-3, with TRBD2 matching 10 bases. Germline V gives CDR1 MNHEY, CDR2 SVGEGT. This CDR3 has 16 amino acids. V was pared by 8 bases and J by 7 bases, with 14 bases of the junction left unmatched. CDR3 bases: TGTGCCAGCGCCGCCTCATCTAGCGGGAGAAAAAATGAGCAGTTCTTC. It translates to CASAASSSGRKNEQFF.

A note on this clonotype: This may be a read error, as it is one base from a much larger clone. The rearrangement joins TRBV29-1 to TRBJ2-6; D is unresolved. The CDR3 extends over 14 amino acids. CDR1 and CDR2 (germline): SQVTM, ANQGSEA. The DNA for the CDR3 is TGCAGCGTCAGTCGTAACTCTGGGGACAACGTCCTGACTTTC. Translation: CSVSRNSGDNVLTF.

This clonotype has at least ten counts. The J gene is TRBJ2-1, the V gene TRBV14; 11 bases are shared with TRBD2. The CDR3 contains 15 residues. The trim removed 0 bases at V and 6 bases at J, leaving 1 base unmatched. CDR1 and CDR2 from the germline V gene are SGHDN and FVKESK. The DNA for the CDR3 is TGTGCCAGCAGCCAAGAAGGGACTAGCGGCAATGAGCAGTTCTTC. Residues: CASSQEGTSGNEQFF.

The chain carries TRBV30 and TRBJ2-7, with D unclear. V was clipped by 6 bases and J by 2 bases, with 8 bases between them. The CDR3 has 11 amino acids. The germline gives CDR1 GTSNPN, CDR2 SVGIG (reference sequence). CDR3 coding DNA: TGTGCCTGTAGTTTAACCTACGAGCAGTACGTC. Translating it yields CACSLTYEQYV.

This clonotype was counted many times. V usage is TRBV5-1 and J usage is TRBJ2-7; D might be TRBD1 (7 bases). Per germline, CDR1 SGHRS and CDR2 YFSETQ. The CDR3 extends over 15 amino acids. With 5 bases removed from V and 4 bases from J, the gap between germline ends came to 19 bases. CDR3 in amino acids: CASSSTGEVEYEQYF. CDR3 bases: TGCGCCAGCAGTTCCACAGGGGAGGTTGAATACGAGCAGTACTTC.

The chain carries TRBV10-1 and TRBJ1-6; no reliable D call. Germline CDR1 reads WNHNN; CDR2 reads SYGVQD (reference sequence). The CDR3 has 12 amino acids. Between the trimmed V and J ends, which lost 4 bases and 8 bases, there was a span of 6 bases. CDR3: CASSVRDSPLHF. The CDR3, as DNA: TGCGCCAGCAGTGTGAGGGATTCACCCCTCCACTTT.

This clonotype was detected many times. The chain couples TRBV30 to TRBJ1-3; the D is unclear. Germline V lookup: CDR1 GTSNPN, CDR2 SVGIG (reference sequence). Between the trimmed V and J ends, which lost 8 bases and 0 bases, there was a span of 11 bases. The CDR3 has 13 residues. Here the CDR3 reads CAGTASSGNTIYF. In nucleotides, the CDR3 is TGTGCCGGCACAGCGAGCTCTGGAAACACCATATATTTT. The whole variable domain, filled in from reference TRBV30 and TRBJ1-3, reads SQTIHQWPATLVQPVGSPLSLECTVEGTSNPNLYWYRQAAGRGLQLLFYSVGIGQISSEVPQNLSASRPQDRQFILSSKKLLLSDSGFYLCAGTASSGNTIYFGEGSWLTVV.

This clonotype was counted at least ten times. This CDR3 is CASSRDPNTEAFF. The CDR3 region has the DNA TGTGCCAGCAGCCGAGACCCGAACACTGAAGCTTTCTTT. The gene calls are TRBV9 and TRBJ1-1, with D unclear. Germline CDR1 SGDLS, CDR2 YYNGEE. V was cut by 4 bases and J by 1 base, with 8 bases left in between. The CDR3 runs to 13 residues.

The chain employs TRBV28 and TRBJ1-1; tentatively, D is TRBD1 (5 bases). The V gene lost 6 bases and the J gene lost 10 bases, with 15 bases spanning the gap. The germline V gene encodes CDR1 MDHEN and CDR2 SYDVKM. The CDR3 loop spans 12 amino acids. The CDR3 spells CASRRDSQGAFF. CDR3 DNA: TGTGCCAGCAGACGGGACTCCCAAGGAGCTTTCTTT.

This clonotype was observed many times. The V call is TRBV12-3 or TRBV12-4, the J call TRBJ2-5, with a weak D call TRBD1 (7 bases). V was clipped by 4 bases and J by 5 bases, with 20 bases between them. The CDR3 runs 16 residues. The CDR3 region is CASSSNRGRRGETQYF. The CDR3 nucleotides read TGTGCCAGCAGTTCAAACAGGGGTCGCCGGGGGGAGACCCAGTACTTC.

The genes are TRBV28 and TRBJ2-5, with TRBD2 matching 12 bases. Germline lookup yields CDR1 MDHEN and CDR2 SYDVKM. Trimming at V came to 6 bases and at J to 6 bases, leaving 8 bases not matched to a gene. The CDR3 has 15 residues. The CDR3 is CASRSRTSGIKTQYF. CDR3 bases: TGTGCCAGCAGAAGCCGGACTAGCGGGATAAAGACCCAGTACTTC.

The sample holds many counts of this clonotype. The gene calls are TRBV27 and TRBJ2-7; TRBD2 is a possible D gene (6 bases). Germline values: CDR1 MNHEY, CDR2 SMNVEV (reference sequence). Trimming cost V 0 bases and J 3 bases, with 18 bases left between them. The CDR3 consists of 17 residues. CDR3 in amino acids: CASSLSRGIRANYEQYF. The CDR3 DNA is TGTGCCAGCAGTTTATCCCGGGGGATAAGGGCGAACTACGAGCAGTACTTC.

This clonotype was recorded many times. J is TRBJ2-3 and V is TRBV2; D remains unclear. Trimming pared 4 bases from V and 6 bases from J, leaving 5 bases between. This CDR3 has 11 residues. Germline V gene data show CDR1 as SNHLY and CDR2 as FYNNEI. CDR3 region: CASSGWDTQYF. CDR3 DNA sequence: TGTGCCAGCAGTGGATGGGATACGCAGTATTTT.

Ten or more counts support this clonotype. The junction departs from germline at one end; a sequencing error may be responsible. The V gene is TRBV6-5, the J gene TRBJ1-1; tentative D call: TRBD1 (6 bases). The length of the CDR3 is 14 residues. In germline, CDR1 is MNHEY, CDR2 SVGAGI. This CDR3 reads CASSYSGGATEAFF. As DNA, the CDR3 is TGTGCCAGCAGCTACTCGGGGGGCGCCACTGAAGCTTTCTTT.

This clonotype occurred many times. V usage is TRBV7-9 and J usage is TRBJ1-2; the D gene is possibly TRBD1 (6 bases). V was shortened by 2 bases and J by 5 bases, with 18 bases between the two germline ends. From germline, CDR1 is SEHNR and CDR2 FQNEAQ (reference sequence). The CDR3 covers 16 residues. The CDR3, as DNA: TGTGCCAGCAGCTTAAGGGGAAAACAGGGACGGTATGGCTACACCTTC. Residues: CASSLRGKQGRYGYTF.

This clonotype has just a few counts. The chain carries TRBV20-1 and TRBJ1-4; D is unclear. V was cut by 0 bases and J by 4 bases, with 12 bases left in between. This CDR3 contains 15 residues. Germline lookup yields CDR1 DFQATT and CDR2 SNEGSKA (reference sequence). CDR3 protein: CSARDLGASNEKLFF. CDR3 DNA sequence: TGCAGTGCTAGAGATTTGGGCGCCAGTAATGAAAAACTGTTTTTT.

This clonotype came up many times. The chain combines TRBV7-9 with TRBJ2-3; 10 nucleotides line up with TRBD2. With V trimmed by 2 bases and J by 3 bases, 5 bases remained unmatched. CDR3 length: 16 amino acids. CDR1 and CDR2 (germline): SEHNR, FQNEAQ (reference sequence). The CDR3 region has the DNA TGTGCCAGCAGCTTATTTACTAGCGGGACAACAGATACGCAGTATTTT. Amino acids: CASSLFTSGTTDTQYF.

This clonotype was recorded at least ten times. The rearrangement uses TRBV5-5 and TRBJ1-1, with 9 nucleotides matching TRBD1. CDR3 size: 13 residues. Germline V gene lookup returns CDR1 SGHKS and CDR2 YYEKEE (reference sequence). Trimming removed 4 bases from V and 7 bases from J; junction bases left unmatched: 5. The CDR3 loop is CASSQQGASEAFF. Here the CDR3 DNA reads TGTGCCAGCAGCCAACAGGGGGCAAGTGAAGCTTTCTTT. Variable domain in full (rest from reference TRBV5-5 and TRBJ1-1): DAGVTQSPTHLIKTRGQQVTLRCSPISGHKSVSWYQQVLGQGPQFIFQYYEKEERGRGNFPDRFSARQFPNYSSELNVNALLLGDSALYLCASSQQGASEAFFGQGTRLTVV.

This clonotype occurred many times. The chain employs TRBV28 and TRBJ1-2, with TRBD1 matching over 7 bases. Trimming at V came to 5 bases and at J to 5 bases, leaving 5 bases not matched to a gene. Germline V CDR1 and CDR2: MDHEN, SYDVKM. CDR3 size: 13 residues. The CDR3 bases are TGTGCCAGCAGTCGCGGGACAGCTTATGGCTACACCTTC. Its translation is CASSRGTAYGYTF.

This chain connects TRBV29-1 to TRBJ1-1; the D gene is possibly TRBD1 (6 bases). Trimming removed 6 bases from V and 10 bases from J, with 24 bases in between. This CDR3 is built from 14 residues. CDR1 is SQVTM, CDR2 ANQGSEA, per germline. The CDR3: CSVRSGGTMYGAFF. CDR3 in DNA: TGCAGCGTCCGATCTGGCGGGACAATGTATGGAGCTTTCTTT.

The table lists this clonotype with many counts. The chain uses TRBV24-1 and TRBJ2-6, with D possibly being TRBD1 (5 bases). The V end lost 3 bases, the J end lost 0 bases, and 5 bases lay between the germline ends. The CDR3 covers 15 residues. Germline V gene data show CDR1 as KGHDR and CDR2 as SFDVKD. The CDR3: CATSDRGSGANVLTF. The CDR3 nucleotides are TGTGCCACCAGTGATAGGGGCTCTGGGGCCAACGTCCTGACTTTC.

This chain uses TRBV9 with TRBJ2-5, with 9 bases matching TRBD2. The trim removed 0 bases at V and 3 bases at J, leaving 3 bases unmatched. This CDR3 region has 15 residues. The germline V gene has CDR1 SGDLS and CDR2 YYNGEE. In nucleotides, the CDR3 is TGTGCCAGCAGCGTAGGGTCTAGCGGGGAAGAGACCCAGTACTTC. As protein: CASSVGSSGEETQYF.

This clonotype was observed once. This chain joins TRBV2 and TRBJ1-1; D unresolved. Trimming took 4 bases from V and 7 from J, leaving 13 bases between them. The CDR3 extends over 13 amino acids. Germline CDR1 and CDR2: SNHLY and FYNNEI. CDR3 amino acids: CASSARLGSEAFF. CDR3 nucleotides: TGTGCCAGCAGTGCCAGGCTGGGGAGTGAAGCTTTCTTT. The whole variable domain, filled in from reference TRBV2 and TRBJ1-1, reads EPEVTQTPSHQVTQMGQEVILRCVPISNHLYFYWYRQILGQKVEFLVSFYNNEISEKSEIFDDQFSVERPDGSNFTLKIRSTKLEDSAMYFCASSARLGSEAFFGQGTRLTVV.

The chain carries TRBV2 and TRBJ2-7; 11 nucleotides match TRBD1. Per germline, CDR1 SNHLY and CDR2 FYNNEI. The CDR3 has 14 residues. The J segment lost 3 bases and the V segment lost 7 bases, leaving 5 bases of the junction unmatched. CDR3 loop: CASISGQGVYEQYF. In nucleotides, the CDR3 is TGTGCCAGCATTTCGGGACAGGGGGTCTACGAGCAGTACTTC.

This rearrangement joins TRBV19 to TRBJ2-6; D remains unclear. The CDR3 covers 15 residues. The V gene's germline CDR1 is LNHDA and CDR2 SQIVND (reference sequence). Trimming removed 10 bases at V and 0 bases at J, with 13 bases between. The CDR3 spells CATESRSSGANVLTF. CDR3 nucleotide sequence: TGTGCCACCGAAAGTAGATCCTCTGGGGCCAACGTCCTGACTTTC. The full variable domain, rest sourced from reference TRBV19 and TRBJ2-6, is DGGITQSPKYLFRKEGQNVTLSCEQNLNHDAMYWYRQDPGQGLRLIYYSQIVNDFQKGDIAEGYSVSREKKESFPLTVTSAQKNPTAFYLCATESRSSGANVLTFGAGSRLTVL.

This clonotype has just a few counts. The chain links TRBV29-1 to TRBJ2-7, with 10 bases lining up with TRBD1. V lost 0 bases and J lost 5; bases outside the gene matches: 4. The CDR3 is 14 residues long. Germline V lookup: CDR1 SQVTM, CDR2 ANQGSEA. The CDR3: CSVEDDRGPDEQYF. CDR3 coding DNA: TGCAGCGTTGAAGATGACAGGGGGCCCGACGAGCAGTACTTC.

This clonotype showed up many times. The chain is built from TRBV12-3 or TRBV12-4 and TRBJ1-1; D perhaps matches TRBD1 (6 bases). V was shortened by 3 bases and J by 0 bases, with 11 bases between the two germline ends. The CDR3 covers 15 residues. The CDR3 DNA reads as TGTGCCAGCAGTTTGCCAGGACAGATGAACACTGAAGCTTTCTTT. Translating gives CASSLPGQMNTEAFF.

In this sample, this clonotype turned up many times. The chain combines TRBV3-1 with TRBJ1-5, with unresolved D. Trimming shortened V by 0 bases and J by 5 bases, and 5 bases separated the two germline ends. CDR1 and CDR2 (germline): LGHDT, YNNKEL (reference sequence). The CDR3 loop spans 13 amino acids. CDR3 sequence: CASSQDRDQPQHF. The CDR3 coding sequence is TGTGCCAGCAGCCAAGATCGGGATCAGCCCCAGCATTTT.

In its sample, this clonotype was seen many times. The J gene is TRBJ1-6, the V gene TRBV3-1; D not resolved. Germline V gives CDR1 LGHDT, CDR2 YNNKEL (reference sequence). V was cut by 4 bases and J by 3 bases, with 7 bases left in between. The CDR3 spans 14 residues. CDR3 residues: CASSRQNYNSPLHF. CDR3 sequence (DNA): TGTGCCAGCAGCCGTCAGAACTATAATTCACCCCTCCACTTT.

In its sample, this clonotype was seen many times. The rearrangement links TRBV27 to TRBJ2-3; unclear D gene. The germline gives CDR1 MNHEY, CDR2 SMNVEV (reference sequence). The CDR3 runs to 15 residues. The ends were cut back, 5 bases at V and 1 base at J, with 13 bases in the middle. Written as DNA, the CDR3 is TGTGCCAGCAGTCCCCAAGCTGGGGGCACAGATACGCAGTATTTT. It yields the protein CASSPQAGGTDTQYF.